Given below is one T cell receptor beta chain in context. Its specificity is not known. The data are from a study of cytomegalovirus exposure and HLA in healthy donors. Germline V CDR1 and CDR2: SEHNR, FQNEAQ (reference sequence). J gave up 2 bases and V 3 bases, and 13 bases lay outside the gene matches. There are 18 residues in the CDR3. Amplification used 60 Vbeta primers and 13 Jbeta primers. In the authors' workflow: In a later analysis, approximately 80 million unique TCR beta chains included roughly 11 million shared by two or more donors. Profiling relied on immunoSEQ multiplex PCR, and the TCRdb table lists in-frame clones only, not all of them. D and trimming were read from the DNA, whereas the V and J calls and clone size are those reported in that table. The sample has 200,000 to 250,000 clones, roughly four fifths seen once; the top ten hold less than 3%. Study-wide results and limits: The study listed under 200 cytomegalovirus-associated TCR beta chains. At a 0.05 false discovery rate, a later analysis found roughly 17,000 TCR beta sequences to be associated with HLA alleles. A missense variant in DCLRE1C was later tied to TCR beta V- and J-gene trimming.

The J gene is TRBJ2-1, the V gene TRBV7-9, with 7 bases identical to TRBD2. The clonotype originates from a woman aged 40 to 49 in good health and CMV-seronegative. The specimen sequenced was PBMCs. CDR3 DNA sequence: TGTGCCAGCAGCTTCCCCCCTAGCGGTGGGAGCACCTACAATGAGCAGTTCTTC. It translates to CASSFPPSGGSTYNEQFF. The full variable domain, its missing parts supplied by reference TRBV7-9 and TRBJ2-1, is DTGVSQNPRHKITKRGQNVTFRCDPISEHNRLYWYRQTLGQGPEFLTYFQNEAQLEKSRLLSDRFSAERPKGSFSTLEIQRTEQGDSAMYLCASSFPPSGGSTYNEQFFGPGTRLTVL.